This section outlines one TCR beta chain sequence together with its context. Its antigen is unidentified. It was with a sample-barcoded 5' primer and a J-beta primer mix that a second PCR of about 6 to 12 cycles was run. TCRdb ran MiXCR on the 5' RACE reads and lists one entry per CDR3 protein. Found here are 650,000 to 700,000 distinct CDR3 sequences, around 32% of them singletons; the top ten hold 15%. The sample is drawn from a study of blood T cells in healthy people across ages. The overall study: Template switching picked up about one barcoded beta molecule for each two T cells.

The CDR3 contains 15 residues. V dropped 4 bases and J dropped 5; count of bases not matched to a gene: 10. Germline-derived CDR1 and CDR2 are MDHEN and SYDVKM. Study-wide results and caveats: Older age coincided with a roughly linear decline in TCR beta diversity per million T cells.

This sequence originates from a woman aged 80 or older in good health. Material: blood. This rearrangement joins TRBV28 to TRBJ1-1; TRBD1 matches 7 bases. The CDR3 region has the DNA TGTGCCAGCAGTTCTCCTCAAGGGGGCAAAACTGAAGCTTTCTTT. Its translation: CASSSPQGGKTEAFF.